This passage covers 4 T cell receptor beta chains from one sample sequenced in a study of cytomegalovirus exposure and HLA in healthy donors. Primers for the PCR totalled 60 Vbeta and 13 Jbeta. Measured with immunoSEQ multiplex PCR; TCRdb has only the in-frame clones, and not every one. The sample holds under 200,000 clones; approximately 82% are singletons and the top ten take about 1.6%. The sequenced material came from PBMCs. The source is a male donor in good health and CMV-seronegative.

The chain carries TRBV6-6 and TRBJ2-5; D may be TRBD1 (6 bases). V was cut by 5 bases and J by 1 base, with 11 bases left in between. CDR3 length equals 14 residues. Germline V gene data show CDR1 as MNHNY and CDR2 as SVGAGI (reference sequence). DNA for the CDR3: TGTGCCAGCAGTAACAGGGCCCCCCAAGAGACCCAGTACTTC. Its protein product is CASSNRAPQETQYF.

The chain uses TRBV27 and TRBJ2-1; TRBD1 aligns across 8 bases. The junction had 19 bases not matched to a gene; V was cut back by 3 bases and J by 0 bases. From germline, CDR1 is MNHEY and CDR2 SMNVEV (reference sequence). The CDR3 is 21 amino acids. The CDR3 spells CASSFSSLQGARPSSYNEQFF. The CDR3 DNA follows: TGTGCCAGCAGTTTTTCTAGTTTGCAGGGGGCGCGCCCGAGCTCCTACAATGAGCAGTTCTTC.

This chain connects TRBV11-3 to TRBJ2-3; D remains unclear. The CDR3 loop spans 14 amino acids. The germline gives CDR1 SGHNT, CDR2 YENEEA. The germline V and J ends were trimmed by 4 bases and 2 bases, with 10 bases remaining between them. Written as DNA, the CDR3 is TGTGCCAGCAGCTCCGGTGCGGACACAGATACGCAGTATTTT. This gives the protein CASSSGADTDTQYF. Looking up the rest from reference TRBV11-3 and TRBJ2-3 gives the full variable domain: EAGVVQSPRYKIIEKKQPVAFWCNPISGHNTLYWYLQNLGQGPELLIRYENEEAVDDSQLPKDRFSAERLKGVDSTLKIQPAELGDSAVYLCASSSGADTDTQYFGPGTRLTVL.

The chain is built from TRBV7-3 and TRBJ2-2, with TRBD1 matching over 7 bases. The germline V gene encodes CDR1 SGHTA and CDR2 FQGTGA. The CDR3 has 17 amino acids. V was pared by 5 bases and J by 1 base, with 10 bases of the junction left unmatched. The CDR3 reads CASSPVRGTLNTGELFF. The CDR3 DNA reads TGTGCCAGCAGCCCCGTCAGGGGGACATTGAACACCGGGGAGCTGTTTTTT.